The subject of this entry is one T cell receptor (beta chain). Authors' analysis steps: Nucleated cell counts were estimated from reference gene primer amplification. Repertoires were generated with immunoSEQ multiplex PCR, while TCRdb's copy carries only in-frame clones and drops some. For V, J and clone size, that table is used; D and trimming come from the DNA. This table has more than 150,000 clones, 75% to 80% appearing once. The CDR3 is 16 amino acids. The trim removed 4 bases at V and 2 bases at J, leaving 10 bases unmatched. Germline lookup yields CDR1 SGHVS and CDR2 FQNEAQ. The sample is drawn from a study of blood T cell repertoires in COVID-19. Study background: Whether acute or convalescent, the COVID-19 samples came from the United States, Italy and Spain. Sources were T cells, B-cell-depleted T cells, or PBMCs; the material itself was cDNA or gDNA.

The sequenced sample consisted of peripheral blood. This TCR was sampled from a woman of 80 years or more with acute or convalescent COVID-19. The rearrangement joins TRBV7-8 to TRBJ1-2, with 7 bases lining up with TRBD1. CDR3 DNA sequence: TGTGCCAGCAGCTCACTGACAGGGATGAGGAACTATGGCTACACCTTC. This gives the protein CASSSLTGMRNYGYTF.